The clone carrying this TCR beta chain was recorded at least ten times. This entry belongs to a study of read filtering for tumor transcriptome and immune sequencing. Molecular barcoded adaptors covering alpha/delta and beta/gamma chains were used on around 370 ng RNA. TCRdb reprocessed the reads via MiXCR and lists one record per CDR3 protein. This sample has about 30,000 distinct CDR3 sequences, with roughly 18% found just once. This clonotype was sampled from a donor at least 40 years old with multiple myeloma. The sample consisted of a population of CD138-negative cells sorted from bone marrow.

This CDR3 is CATSENTGMRLFF. The DNA of the CDR3 is TGTGCCACCAGTGAAAACACGGGAATGAGACTGTTTTTT. The chain has TRBV24-1 and TRBJ1-4; no definite D call. Germline V lookup: CDR1 KGHDR, CDR2 SFDVKD. Trimming pared 4 bases from V and 13 bases from J, leaving 15 bases between. There are 13 residues in the CDR3.